This T cell receptor (beta chain) was captured by sequencing in a study of blood T cell repertoires in COVID-19. Clones were sequenced by immunoSEQ multiplex PCR, and TCRdb holds only the in-frame ones, with some missing. Of approximately 250,000 clones listed, roughly 85% are singletons. There are 15 residues in the CDR3. The chain has TRBV21-1 and TRBJ2-1; TRBD2 is the table's D call and was not checked against the DNA. TRBV21-1 is termed a pseudogene. The source material was PBMCs or T cells enriched from blood (not recorded which). This clonotype was obtained from a woman in her fifties or sixties with acute COVID-19. CDR3 in DNA: TGTGCCAGCAGCCTAGCCCCGGGGGTTTACAATGAGCAGTTCTTC. This encodes CASSLAPGVYNEQFF.